The text below deals with one TCR beta chain. The source of the sample is a study of blood T cell repertoires in COVID-19. About the research overall: Samples representing acute and convalescent COVID-19 were sourced from the United States, Italy and Spain. Sources were T cells, B-cell-depleted T cells, or PBMCs; the material itself was cDNA or gDNA.

Trimming shortened V by 4 bases and J by 1 base, and 8 bases separated the two germline ends. This CDR3 is 14 amino acids long. Per the germline V gene, CDR1 is LNHDA and CDR2 is SQIVND (reference sequence). Original processing methods: Estimated nucleated cell counts came from reference gene primer amplification. Using immunoSEQ multiplex PCR, the repertoire was profiled, and TCRdb retains in-frame clones only, with some absent. V, J and clone size reflect that table, while D and trimming were determined from the DNA. The table records 180,000 or so clones, about 88% of them present only once. The chain uses TRBV19 and TRBJ1-5; a possible D gene is TRBD1 (5 bases). The clonotype was recovered from a man aged 18 to 29 with acute or convalescent COVID-19. The sample comprised peripheral blood. CDR3 amino acids: CASSTRGSNQPQHF. Written as DNA, the CDR3 is TGTGCCAGTAGTACCCGGGGGAGCAATCAGCCCCAGCATTTT.